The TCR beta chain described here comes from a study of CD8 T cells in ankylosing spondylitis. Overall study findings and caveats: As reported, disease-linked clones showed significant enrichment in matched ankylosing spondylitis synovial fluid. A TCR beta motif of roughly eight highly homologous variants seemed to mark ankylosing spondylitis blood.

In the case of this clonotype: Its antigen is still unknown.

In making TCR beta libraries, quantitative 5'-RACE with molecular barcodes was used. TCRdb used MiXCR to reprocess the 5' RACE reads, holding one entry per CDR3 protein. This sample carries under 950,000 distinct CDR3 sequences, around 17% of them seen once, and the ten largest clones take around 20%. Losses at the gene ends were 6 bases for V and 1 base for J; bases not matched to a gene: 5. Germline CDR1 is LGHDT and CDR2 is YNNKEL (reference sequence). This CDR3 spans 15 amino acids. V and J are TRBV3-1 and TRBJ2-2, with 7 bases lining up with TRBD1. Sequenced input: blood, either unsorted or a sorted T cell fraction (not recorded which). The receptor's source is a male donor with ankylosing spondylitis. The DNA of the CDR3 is TGTGCCAGCAGTCCACAGGGGCTGAACACCGGGGAGCTGTTTTTT. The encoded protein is CASSPQGLNTGELFF. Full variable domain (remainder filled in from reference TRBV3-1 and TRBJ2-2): DTAVSQTPKYLVTQMGNDKSIKCEQNLGHDTMYWYKQDSKKFLKIMFSYNNKELIINETVPNRFSPKSPDKAHLNLHINSLELGDSAVYFCASSPQGLNTGELFFGEGSRLTVL.